The T cell receptor (beta chain) described here comes from a study of Ad26.COV2.S vaccination and SARS-CoV-2 variants. Looking at the study overall: The COV1001 Ad26.COV2.S trial arm included the donor. The authors gave Ad26.COV2.S intramuscularly, either once or twice 56 days apart.

On this clone itself: What it binds is unknown.

Study-wide results and limits: Comparable non-spike TCR breadth was observed in vaccine and placebo recipients.

The repertoire was sequenced with immunoSEQ multiplex PCR; TCRdb's copy has only in-frame clones and lacks some. This table has hundreds of thousands of clones, roughly 87% appearing once. The treatment: roughly 19 received Ad26.COV2.S at low or high dose, single or two shots; 5 received placebo; per-sample allocation not given. Day 63 following the first vaccine or placebo injection was when the samples were taken. The CDR3 contains 13 residues. The V gene lost 4 bases and the J gene lost 2 bases, with 8 bases spanning the gap. Germline V lookup: CDR1 SNHLY, CDR2 FYNNEI. The TCR comes from a person between 18 and 60 years old who received the Ad26.COV2.S COVID-19 vaccine or a placebo. Here the sequenced sample was peripheral blood, taken in a trial of Ad26.COV2.S vaccine versus placebo. The V gene is TRBV2, the J gene TRBJ2-5, with D possibly TRBD1 on 5 matching bases. Here the CDR3 reads CASSGGVQETQYF. Written as DNA, the CDR3 is TGTGCCAGCAGTGGGGGCGTACAAGAGACCCAGTACTTC.